The clone carrying this T cell receptor beta chain has a count of ten or more. The data originate from a study of T-cell reconstitution after alpha-beta-depleted transplantation in children. The CDR3 is made up of 11 amino acids. Trimming shortened V by 4 bases and J by 8 bases, and 11 bases separated the two germline ends. Germline-derived CDR1 and CDR2 are DFQATT and SNEGSKA (reference sequence). Unique molecular identifiers were used in preparing the TCRbeta library. From the PCR reads, TCRdb called clonotypes with MiXCR, one entry per CDR3 protein. Among some 600,000 distinct CDR3 sequences listed, roughly 15% were seen once.

The sample in question was PBMCs from the stem cell graft donor, obtained from the stem cell graft. This TCR was recovered from a human donor who donated a stem cell graft to a child with acute myeloid leukemia. This chain uses TRBV20-1 with TRBJ1-2; no firm D call. The CDR3 reads CSAKDPGGYTF. CDR3 sequence (DNA): TGCAGTGCTAAGGACCCCGGGGGCTACACCTTC.